The T cell receptor beta chain under discussion was sequenced for a study of graft-versus-host responses after intestinal transplantation. Study background: Each of the recipients got a multivisceral, liver-intestinal, or isolated intestinal transplant. All of the recipients had induction that used anti-thymocyte globulin, then tacrolimus and steroids for approximately 3 years. Study-level points and caveats: GvH clones were identified in recipient marrow, with some first appearing in ileum or blood. Circulating GvH clones peaking coincided with falling HvG clones soon after transplant.

This clone was recorded once. Its antigen is undetermined. The length of the CDR3 is 17 residues. V shed 1 base, J shed 2 bases, and the junction held 7 bases outside the gene matches. Germline loops: CDR1 SGHNT, CDR2 YENEEA. Measured with immunoSEQ multiplex PCR; TCRdb has only the in-frame clones, and not every one. The sample shows about 120,000 clones, more than 85% of them seen only once. V and J are TRBV11-3 and TRBJ2-5, with 10 bases matching TRBD2. The receptor was isolated from a human donor who was the organ donor for an intestinal transplant. The material was unstimulated CD8+ T cells sorted from spleen or lymph node cells, obtained before transplant. The CDR3 region has the DNA TGTGCCAGCAGCTTAGGGCCGGGACTAGCGCCACAAGAGACCCAGTACTTC. Encoded protein: CASSLGPGLAPQETQYF.